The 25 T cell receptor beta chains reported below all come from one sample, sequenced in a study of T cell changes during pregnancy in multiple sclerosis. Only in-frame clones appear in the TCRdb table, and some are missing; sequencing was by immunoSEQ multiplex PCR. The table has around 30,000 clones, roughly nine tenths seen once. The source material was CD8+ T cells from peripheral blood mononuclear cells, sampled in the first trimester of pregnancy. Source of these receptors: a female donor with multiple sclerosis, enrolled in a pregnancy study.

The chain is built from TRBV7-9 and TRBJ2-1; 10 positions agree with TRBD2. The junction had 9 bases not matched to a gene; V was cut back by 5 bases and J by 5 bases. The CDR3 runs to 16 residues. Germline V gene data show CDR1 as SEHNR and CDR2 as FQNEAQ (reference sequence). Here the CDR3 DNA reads TGTGCCAGCAGCCATTCGGGGGGGACTAGCGACAATGAGCAGTTCTTC. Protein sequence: CASSHSGGTSDNEQFF.

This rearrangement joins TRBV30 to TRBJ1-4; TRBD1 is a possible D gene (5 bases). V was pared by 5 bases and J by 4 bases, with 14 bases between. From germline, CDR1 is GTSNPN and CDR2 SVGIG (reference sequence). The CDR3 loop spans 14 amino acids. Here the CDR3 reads CAWGTGEGNEKLFF. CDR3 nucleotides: TGTGCCTGGGGGACGGGGGAAGGTAATGAAAAACTGTTTTTT.

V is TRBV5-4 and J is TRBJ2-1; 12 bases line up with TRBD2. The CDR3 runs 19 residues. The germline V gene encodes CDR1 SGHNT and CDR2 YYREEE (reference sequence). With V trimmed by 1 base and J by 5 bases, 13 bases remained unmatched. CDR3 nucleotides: TGTGCCAGCAGCTTGACAGGGACTAGCGGGTACCCTGGGGACAATGAGCAGTTCTTC. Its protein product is CASSLTGTSGYPGDNEQFF.

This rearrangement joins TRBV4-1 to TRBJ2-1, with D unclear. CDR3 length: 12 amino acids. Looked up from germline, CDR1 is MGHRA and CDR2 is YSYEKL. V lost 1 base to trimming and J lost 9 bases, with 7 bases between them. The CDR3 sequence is CASSQADSEQFF. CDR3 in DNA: TGCGCCAGCAGCCAAGCCGACTCTGAGCAGTTCTTC.

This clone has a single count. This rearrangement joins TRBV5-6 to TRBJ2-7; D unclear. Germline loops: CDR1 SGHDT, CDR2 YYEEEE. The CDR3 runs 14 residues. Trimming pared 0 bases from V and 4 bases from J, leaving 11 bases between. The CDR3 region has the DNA TGTGCCAGCAGCTTGGCAGCGAAACCTTACGAGCAGTACTTC. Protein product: CASSLAAKPYEQYF.

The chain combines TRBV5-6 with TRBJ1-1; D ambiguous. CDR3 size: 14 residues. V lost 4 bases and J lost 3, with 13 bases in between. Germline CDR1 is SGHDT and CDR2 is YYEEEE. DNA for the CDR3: TGTGCCAGCAGCCCCGGCTTTGGGCACACTGAAGCTTTCTTT. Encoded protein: CASSPGFGHTEAFF.

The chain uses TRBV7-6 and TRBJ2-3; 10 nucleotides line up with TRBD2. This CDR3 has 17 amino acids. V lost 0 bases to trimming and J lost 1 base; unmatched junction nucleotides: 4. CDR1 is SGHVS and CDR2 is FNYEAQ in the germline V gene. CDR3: CASSLAAGGPGTDTQYF. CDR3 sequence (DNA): TGTGCCAGCAGCTTAGCAGCGGGAGGGCCCGGCACAGATACGCAGTATTTT. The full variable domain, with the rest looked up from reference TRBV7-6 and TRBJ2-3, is GAGVSQSPRYKVTKRGQDVALRCDPISGHVSLYWYRQALGQGPEFLTYFNYEAQQDKSGLPNDRFSAERPEGSISTLTIQRTEQRDSAMYRCASSLAAGGPGTDTQYFGPGTRLTVL.

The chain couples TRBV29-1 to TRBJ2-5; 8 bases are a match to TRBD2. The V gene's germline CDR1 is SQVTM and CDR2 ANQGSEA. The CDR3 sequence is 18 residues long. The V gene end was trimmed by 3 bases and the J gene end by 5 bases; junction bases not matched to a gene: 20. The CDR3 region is CSVDQSGGSGKRVETQYF. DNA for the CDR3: TGCAGCGTTGACCAATCGGGGGGTAGCGGGAAAAGGGTGGAGACCCAGTACTTC.

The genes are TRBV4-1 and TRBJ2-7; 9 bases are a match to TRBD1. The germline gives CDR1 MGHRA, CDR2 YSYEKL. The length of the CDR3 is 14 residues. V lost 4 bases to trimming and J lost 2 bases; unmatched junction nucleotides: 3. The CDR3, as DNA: TGCGCCAGCAGCCCCGGACAGGGGACCTACGAGCAGTACTTC. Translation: CASSPGQGTYEQYF.

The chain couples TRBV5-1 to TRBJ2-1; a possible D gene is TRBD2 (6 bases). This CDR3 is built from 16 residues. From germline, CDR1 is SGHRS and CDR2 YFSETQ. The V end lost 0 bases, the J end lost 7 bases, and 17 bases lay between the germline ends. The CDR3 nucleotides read TGCGCCAGCAGCTTGGTAGGTGGGAGCGGAGGGAATGAGCAGTTCTTC. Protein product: CASSLVGGSGGNEQFF.

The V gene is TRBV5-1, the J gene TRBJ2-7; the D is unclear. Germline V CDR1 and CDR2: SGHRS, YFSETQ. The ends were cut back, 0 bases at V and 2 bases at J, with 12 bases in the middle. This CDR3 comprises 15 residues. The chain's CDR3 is CASSLDSGFAYEQYF. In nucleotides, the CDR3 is TGCGCCAGCAGCTTGGACAGTGGATTCGCCTACGAGCAGTACTTC.

The CDR3 here is CASSLGGVGAFF. Written as DNA, the CDR3 is TGTGCCAGCAGCTTGGGCGGGGTGGGAGCTTTCTTT. The chain combines TRBV5-6 with TRBJ1-1; D ambiguous. V lost 0 bases, J lost 10 bases, and 10 bases lay in between. The CDR3 totals 12 residues. CDR1 and CDR2 (germline): SGHDT, YYEEEE.

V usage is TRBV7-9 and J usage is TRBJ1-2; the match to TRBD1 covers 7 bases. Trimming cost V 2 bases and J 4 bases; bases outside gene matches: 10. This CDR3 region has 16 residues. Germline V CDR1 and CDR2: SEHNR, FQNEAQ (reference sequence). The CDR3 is CASSLFGGTDPYGYTF. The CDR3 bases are TGTGCCAGCAGCTTATTTGGGGGGACAGATCCCTATGGCTACACCTTC.

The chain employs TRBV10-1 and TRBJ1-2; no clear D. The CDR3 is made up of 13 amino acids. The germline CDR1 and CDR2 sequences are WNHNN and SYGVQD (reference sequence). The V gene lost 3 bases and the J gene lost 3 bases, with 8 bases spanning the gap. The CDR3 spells CASSDDTDYGYTF. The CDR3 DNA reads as TGCGCCAGCAGTGACGACACCGACTATGGCTACACCTTC.

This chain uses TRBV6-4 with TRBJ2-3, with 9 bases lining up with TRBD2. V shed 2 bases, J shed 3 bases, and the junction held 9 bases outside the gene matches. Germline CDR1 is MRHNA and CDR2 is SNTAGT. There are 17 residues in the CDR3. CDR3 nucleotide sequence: TGTGCCAGCAGTGACGACGTTGGTAGCGGGAGTACAGATACGCAGTATTTT. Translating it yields CASSDDVGSGSTDTQYF.

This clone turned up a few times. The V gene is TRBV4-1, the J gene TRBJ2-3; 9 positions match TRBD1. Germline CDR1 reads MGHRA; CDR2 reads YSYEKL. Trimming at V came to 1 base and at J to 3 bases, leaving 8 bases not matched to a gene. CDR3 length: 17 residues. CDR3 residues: CASSQVFGQGRTDTQYF. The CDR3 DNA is TGCGCCAGCAGCCAAGTTTTCGGACAGGGGAGGACAGATACGCAGTATTTT.

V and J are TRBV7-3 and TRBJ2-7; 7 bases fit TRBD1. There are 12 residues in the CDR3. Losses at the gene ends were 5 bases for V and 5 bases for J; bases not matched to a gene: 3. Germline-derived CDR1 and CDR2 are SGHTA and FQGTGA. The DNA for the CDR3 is TGTGCCAGCAGCCAGGGGACAGACGAGCAGTACTTC. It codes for CASSQGTDEQYF.

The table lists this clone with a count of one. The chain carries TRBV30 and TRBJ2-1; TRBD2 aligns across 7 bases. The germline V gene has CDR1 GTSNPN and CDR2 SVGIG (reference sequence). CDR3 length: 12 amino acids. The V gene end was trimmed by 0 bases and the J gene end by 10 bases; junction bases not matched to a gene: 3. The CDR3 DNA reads TGTGCCTGGAGTGTTAGCGGGCCGGAGCAGTTCTTC. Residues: CAWSVSGPEQFF.

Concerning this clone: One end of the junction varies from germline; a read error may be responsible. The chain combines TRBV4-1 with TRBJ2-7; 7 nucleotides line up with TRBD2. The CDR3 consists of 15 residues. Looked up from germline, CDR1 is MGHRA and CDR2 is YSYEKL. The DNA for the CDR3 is TGCGCCAGCAGCCAAGATCCCAATCCTTTACTAGCGTCAGACTTC. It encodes CASSQDPNPLLASDF.

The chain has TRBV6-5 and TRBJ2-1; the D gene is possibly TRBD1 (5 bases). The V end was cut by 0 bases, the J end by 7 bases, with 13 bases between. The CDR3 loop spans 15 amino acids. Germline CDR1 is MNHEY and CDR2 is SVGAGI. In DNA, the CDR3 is TGTGCCAGCAGTTACTCGATGCTGGGGCCGAATGAGCAGTTCTTC. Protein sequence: CASSYSMLGPNEQFF.

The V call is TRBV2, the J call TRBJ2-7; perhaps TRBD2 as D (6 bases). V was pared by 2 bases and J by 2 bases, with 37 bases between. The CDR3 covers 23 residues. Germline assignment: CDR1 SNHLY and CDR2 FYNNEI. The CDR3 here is CASSEKVWVVGPRGLPYTYEQYF. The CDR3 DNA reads TGTGCCAGCAGTGAAAAAGTGTGGGTAGTTGGGCCCCGGGGACTCCCTTACACCTACGAGCAGTACTTC.

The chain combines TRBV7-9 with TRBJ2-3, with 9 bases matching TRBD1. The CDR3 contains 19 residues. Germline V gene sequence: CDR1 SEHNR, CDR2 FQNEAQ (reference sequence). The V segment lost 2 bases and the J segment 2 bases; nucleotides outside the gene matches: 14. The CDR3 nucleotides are TGTGCCAGCAGCTTAATCGGCTGGGGACAGGGAATGGTCACAGATACGCAGTATTTT. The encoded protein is CASSLIGWGQGMVTDTQYF.

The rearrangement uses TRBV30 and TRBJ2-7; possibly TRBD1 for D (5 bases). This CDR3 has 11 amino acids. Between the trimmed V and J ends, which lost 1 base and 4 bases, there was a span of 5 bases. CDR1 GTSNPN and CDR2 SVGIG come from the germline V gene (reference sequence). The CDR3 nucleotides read TGTGCCTGGAGTGAGGGGTACGAGCAGTACTTC. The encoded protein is CAWSEGYEQYF.

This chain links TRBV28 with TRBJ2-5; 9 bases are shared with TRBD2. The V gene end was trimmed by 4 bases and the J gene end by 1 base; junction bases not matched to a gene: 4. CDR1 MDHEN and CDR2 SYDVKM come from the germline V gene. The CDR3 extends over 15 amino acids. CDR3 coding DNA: TGTGCCAGCAGTTCCCCTAGCGGGGCCCAAGAGACCCAGTACTTC. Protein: CASSSPSGAQETQYF.

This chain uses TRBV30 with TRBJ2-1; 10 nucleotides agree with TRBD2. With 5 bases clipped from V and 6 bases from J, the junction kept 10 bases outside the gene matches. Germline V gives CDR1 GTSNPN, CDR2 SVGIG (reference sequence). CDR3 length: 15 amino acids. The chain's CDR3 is CAWAQREGHINEQFF. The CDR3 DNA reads TGTGCCTGGGCCCAGCGGGAGGGCCATATCAATGAGCAGTTCTTC.